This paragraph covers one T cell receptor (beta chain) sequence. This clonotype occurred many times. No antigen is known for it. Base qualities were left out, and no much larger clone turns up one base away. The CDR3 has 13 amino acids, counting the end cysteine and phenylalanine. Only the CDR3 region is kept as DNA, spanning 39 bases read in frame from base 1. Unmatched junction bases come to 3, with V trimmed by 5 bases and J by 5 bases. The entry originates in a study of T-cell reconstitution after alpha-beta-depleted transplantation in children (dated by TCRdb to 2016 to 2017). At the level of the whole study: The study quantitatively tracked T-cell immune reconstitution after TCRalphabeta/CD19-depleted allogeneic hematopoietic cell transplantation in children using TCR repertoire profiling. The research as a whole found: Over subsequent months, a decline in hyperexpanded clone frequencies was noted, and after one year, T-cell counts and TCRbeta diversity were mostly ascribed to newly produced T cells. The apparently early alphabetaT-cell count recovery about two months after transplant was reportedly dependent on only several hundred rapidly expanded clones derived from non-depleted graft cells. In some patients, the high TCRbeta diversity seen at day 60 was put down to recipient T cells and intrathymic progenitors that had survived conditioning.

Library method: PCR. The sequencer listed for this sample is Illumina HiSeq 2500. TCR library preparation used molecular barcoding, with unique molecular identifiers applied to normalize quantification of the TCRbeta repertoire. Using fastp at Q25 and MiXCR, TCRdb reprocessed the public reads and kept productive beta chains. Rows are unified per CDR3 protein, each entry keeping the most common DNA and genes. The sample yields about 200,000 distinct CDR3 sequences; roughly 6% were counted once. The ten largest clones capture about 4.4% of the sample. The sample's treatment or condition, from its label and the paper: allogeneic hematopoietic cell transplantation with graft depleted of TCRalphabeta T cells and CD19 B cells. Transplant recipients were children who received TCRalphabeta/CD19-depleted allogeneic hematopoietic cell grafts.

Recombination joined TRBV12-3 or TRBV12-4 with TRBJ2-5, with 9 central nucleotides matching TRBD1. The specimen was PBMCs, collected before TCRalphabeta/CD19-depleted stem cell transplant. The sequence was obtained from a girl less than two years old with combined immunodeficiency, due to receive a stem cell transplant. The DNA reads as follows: TGTGCCAGCAGTGGACAGGGGAGGGAGACCCAGTACTTC. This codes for CASSGQGRETQYF.